The text below deals with one T cell receptor beta chain. This CDR3 contains 14 residues. The V and J ends lost 3 bases and 1 base respectively, with 9 bases between them. From germline, CDR1 is SGHAT and CDR2 FQNNGV. These data originate in a study of blood T cell repertoires in COVID-19. In the study's own analysis: Nucleated cell number was recorded as an estimate derived from reference gene primer amplification. Some clones are missing from TCRdb's copy, which holds only in-frame ones; the method was immunoSEQ multiplex PCR. V, J and clone size are taken as reported in that table, and D and trimming were inferred from the DNA itself. The sample includes over 90,000 clones, around 84% of them seen just once.

This receptor was identified in a man in his forties or fifties with active or convalescent COVID-19. Sequencing was performed on peripheral blood. This sequence joins TRBV11-2 and TRBJ1-1; the D is unclear. In DNA, the CDR3 is TGTGCCAGCAGCTTCGCCGGAGAGAACACTGAAGCTTTCTTT. This gives the protein CASSFAGENTEAFF. The full variable domain, rest sourced from reference TRBV11-2 and TRBJ1-1, is EAGVAQSPRYKIIEKRQSVAFWCNPISGHATLYWYQQILGQGPKLLIQFQNNGVVDDSQLPKDRFSAERLKGVDSTLKIQPAKLEDSAVYLCASSFAGENTEAFFGQGTRLTVV.